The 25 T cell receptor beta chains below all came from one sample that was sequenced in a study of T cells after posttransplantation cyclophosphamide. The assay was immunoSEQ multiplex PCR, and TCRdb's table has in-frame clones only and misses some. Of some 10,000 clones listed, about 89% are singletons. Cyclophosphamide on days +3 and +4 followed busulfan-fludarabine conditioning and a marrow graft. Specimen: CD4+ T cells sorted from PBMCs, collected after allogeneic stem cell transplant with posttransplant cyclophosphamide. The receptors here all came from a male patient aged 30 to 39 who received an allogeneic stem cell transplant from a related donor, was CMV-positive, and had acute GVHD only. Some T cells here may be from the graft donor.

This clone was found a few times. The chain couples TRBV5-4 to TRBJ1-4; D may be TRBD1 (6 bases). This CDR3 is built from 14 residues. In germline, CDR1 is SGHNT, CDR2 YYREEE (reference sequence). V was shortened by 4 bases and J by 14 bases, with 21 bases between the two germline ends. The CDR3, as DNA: TGTGCCAGCAGCCAATCGGGGAAAGACAGGCGGCTGTTTTTT. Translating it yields CASSQSGKDRRLFF.

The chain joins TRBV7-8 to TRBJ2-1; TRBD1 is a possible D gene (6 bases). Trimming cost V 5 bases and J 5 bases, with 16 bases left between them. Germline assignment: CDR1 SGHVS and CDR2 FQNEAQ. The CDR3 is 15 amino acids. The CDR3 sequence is CASSPAGQNNNEQFF. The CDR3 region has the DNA TGTGCCAGCAGCCCCGCCGGACAGAATAACAATGAGCAGTTCTTC.

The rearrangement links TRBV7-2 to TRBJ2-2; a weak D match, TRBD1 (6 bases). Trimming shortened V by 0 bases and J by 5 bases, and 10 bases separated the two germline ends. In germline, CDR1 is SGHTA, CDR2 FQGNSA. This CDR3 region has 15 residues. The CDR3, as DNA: TGTGCCAGCAGCTTAGCAACAGGGAGAACCGGGGAGCTGTTTTTT. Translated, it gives CASSLATGRTGELFF.

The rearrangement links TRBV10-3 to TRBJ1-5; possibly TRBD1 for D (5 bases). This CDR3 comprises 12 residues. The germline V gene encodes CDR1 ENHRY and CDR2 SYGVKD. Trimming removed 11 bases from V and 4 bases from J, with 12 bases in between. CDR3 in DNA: TGTGCCGTACAACAGGAGAATCAGCCCCAGCATTTT. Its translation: CAVQQENQPQHF.

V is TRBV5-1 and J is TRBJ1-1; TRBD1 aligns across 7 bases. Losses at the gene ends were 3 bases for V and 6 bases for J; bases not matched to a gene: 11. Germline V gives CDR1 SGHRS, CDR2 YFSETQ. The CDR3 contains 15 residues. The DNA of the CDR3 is TGCGCCAGCAGCTGGTCGGGACAGTCTTCATCTGAAGCTTTCTTT. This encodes CASSWSGQSSSEAFF.

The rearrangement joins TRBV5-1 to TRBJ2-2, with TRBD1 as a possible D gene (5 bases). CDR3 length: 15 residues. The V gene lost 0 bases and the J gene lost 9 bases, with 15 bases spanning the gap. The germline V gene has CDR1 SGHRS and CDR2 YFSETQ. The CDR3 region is CASSLGGLGVRELFF. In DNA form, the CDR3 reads TGCGCCAGCAGCTTGGGGGGCCTAGGGGTCCGGGAGCTGTTTTTT.

The CDR3 sequence is CASSTRQGRGDTEAFF. CDR3 nucleotides: TGTGCCAGCTCAACTAGACAGGGGAGAGGGGACACTGAAGCTTTCTTT. This chain joins TRBV18 and TRBJ1-1, with 8 nucleotides matching TRBD1. The V and J ends lost 5 bases and 3 bases, in that order; junction bases with no gene match: 11. CDR1 and CDR2 from the germline V gene are KGHSH and LQKENI. CDR3 size: 16 residues. The complete variable domain, with remaining parts taken from reference TRBV18 and TRBJ1-1, reads NAGVMQNPRHLVRRRGQEARLRCSPMKGHSHVYWYRQLPEEGLKFMVYLQKENIIDESGMPKERFSAEFPKEGPSILRIQQVVRGDSAAYFCASSTRQGRGDTEAFFGQGTRLTVV.

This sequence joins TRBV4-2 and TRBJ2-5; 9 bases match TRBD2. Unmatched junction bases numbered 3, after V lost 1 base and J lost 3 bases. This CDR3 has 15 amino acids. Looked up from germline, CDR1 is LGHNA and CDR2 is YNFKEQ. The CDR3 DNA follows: TGTGCCAGCAGCCAAGTTCCTAGCGGGGAAGAGACCCAGTACTTC. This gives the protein CASSQVPSGEETQYF.

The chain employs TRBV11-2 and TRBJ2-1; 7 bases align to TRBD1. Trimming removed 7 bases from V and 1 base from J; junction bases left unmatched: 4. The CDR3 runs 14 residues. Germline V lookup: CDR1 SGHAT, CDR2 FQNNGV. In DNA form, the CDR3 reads TGTGCCAGCACCAGGGACAGATCCTACAATGAGCAGTTCTTC. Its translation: CASTRDRSYNEQFF.

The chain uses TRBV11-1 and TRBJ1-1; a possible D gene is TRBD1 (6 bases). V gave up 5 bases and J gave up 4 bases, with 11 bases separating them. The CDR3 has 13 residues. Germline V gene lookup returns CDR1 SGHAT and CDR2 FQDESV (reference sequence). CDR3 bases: TGTGCCAGCAGCCCACAGGGTCCCACTGAAGCTTTCTTT. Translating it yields CASSPQGPTEAFF.

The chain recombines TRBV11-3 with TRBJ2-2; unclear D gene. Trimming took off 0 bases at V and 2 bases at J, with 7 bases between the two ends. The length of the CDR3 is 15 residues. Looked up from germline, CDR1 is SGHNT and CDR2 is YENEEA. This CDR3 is CASSLDYRNTGELFF. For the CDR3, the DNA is TGTGCCAGCAGCTTAGATTACAGAAACACCGGGGAGCTGTTTTTT.

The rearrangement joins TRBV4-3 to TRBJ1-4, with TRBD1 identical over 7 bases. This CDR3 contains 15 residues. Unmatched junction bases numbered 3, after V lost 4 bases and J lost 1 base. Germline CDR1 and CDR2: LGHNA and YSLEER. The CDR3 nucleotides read TGCGCCAGCAGCCCTCGGGACAGAACTAATGAAAAACTGTTTTTT. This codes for CASSPRDRTNEKLFF.

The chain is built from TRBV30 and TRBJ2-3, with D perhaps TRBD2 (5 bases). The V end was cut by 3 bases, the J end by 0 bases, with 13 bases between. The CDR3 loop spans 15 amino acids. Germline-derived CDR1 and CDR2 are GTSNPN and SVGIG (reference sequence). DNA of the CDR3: TGTGCCTGGAGCCTCGAGCGGCCTAGCACAGATACGCAGTATTTT. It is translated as CAWSLERPSTDTQYF.

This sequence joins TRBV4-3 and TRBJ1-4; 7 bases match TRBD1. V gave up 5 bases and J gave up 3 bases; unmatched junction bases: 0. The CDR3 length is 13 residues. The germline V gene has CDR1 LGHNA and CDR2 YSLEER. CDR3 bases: TGCGCCAGCAGCGGACAGGCTAATGAAAAACTGTTTTTT. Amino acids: CASSGQANEKLFF.

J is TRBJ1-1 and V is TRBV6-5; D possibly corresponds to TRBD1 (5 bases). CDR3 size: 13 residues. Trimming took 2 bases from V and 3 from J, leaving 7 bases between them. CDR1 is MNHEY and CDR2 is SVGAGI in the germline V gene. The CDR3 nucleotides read TGTGCCAGCAGTTACGGAGGGGACACTGAAGCTTTCTTT. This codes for CASSYGGDTEAFF.

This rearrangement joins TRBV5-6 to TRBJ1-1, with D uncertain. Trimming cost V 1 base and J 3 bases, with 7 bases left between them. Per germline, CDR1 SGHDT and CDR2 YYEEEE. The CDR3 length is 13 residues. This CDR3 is CASSLSRYTEAFF. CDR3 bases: TGTGCCAGCAGCTTGTCACGGTACACTGAAGCTTTCTTT.

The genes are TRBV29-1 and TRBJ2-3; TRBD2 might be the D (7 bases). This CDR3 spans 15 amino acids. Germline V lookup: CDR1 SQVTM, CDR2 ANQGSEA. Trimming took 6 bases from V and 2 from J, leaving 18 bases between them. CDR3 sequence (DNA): TGCAGCGTACCCAACGGGGGGCCCAACACAGATACGCAGTATTTT. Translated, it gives CSVPNGGPNTDTQYF.

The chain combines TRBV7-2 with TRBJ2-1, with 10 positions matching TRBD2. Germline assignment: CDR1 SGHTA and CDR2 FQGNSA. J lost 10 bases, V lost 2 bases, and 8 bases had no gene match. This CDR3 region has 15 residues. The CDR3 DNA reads TGTGCCAGCAGCTTACAGCGGGGGGGCCCTAGGGAGCAGTTCTTC. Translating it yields CASSLQRGGPREQFF.

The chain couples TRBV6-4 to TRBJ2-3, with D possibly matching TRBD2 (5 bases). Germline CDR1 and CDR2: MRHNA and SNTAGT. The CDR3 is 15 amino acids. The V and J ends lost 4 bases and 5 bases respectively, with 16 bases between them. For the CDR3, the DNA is TGTGCCAGCAGTGTCGGAATTGCGGGCTTAGATACGCAGTATTTT. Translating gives CASSVGIAGLDTQYF.

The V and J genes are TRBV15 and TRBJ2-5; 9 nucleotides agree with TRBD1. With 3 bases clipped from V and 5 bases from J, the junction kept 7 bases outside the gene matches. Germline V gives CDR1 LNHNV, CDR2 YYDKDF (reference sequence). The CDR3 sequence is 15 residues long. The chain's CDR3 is CATSREGTGSETQYF. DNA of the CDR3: TGTGCCACCAGCAGGGAGGGGACAGGGTCCGAGACCCAGTACTTC.

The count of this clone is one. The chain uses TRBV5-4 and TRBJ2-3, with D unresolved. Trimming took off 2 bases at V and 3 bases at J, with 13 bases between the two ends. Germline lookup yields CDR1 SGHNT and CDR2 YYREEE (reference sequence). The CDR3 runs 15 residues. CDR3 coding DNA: TGTGCCAGCAGCTTACCCGGGTCAATGACAGATACGCAGTATTTT. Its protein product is CASSLPGSMTDTQYF. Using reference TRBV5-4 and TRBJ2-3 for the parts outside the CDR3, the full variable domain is ETGVTQSPTHLIKTRGQQVTLRCSSQSGHNTVSWYQQALGQGPQFIFQYYREEENGRGNFPPRFSGLQFPNYSSELNVNALELDDSALYLCASSLPGSMTDTQYFGPGTRLTVL.

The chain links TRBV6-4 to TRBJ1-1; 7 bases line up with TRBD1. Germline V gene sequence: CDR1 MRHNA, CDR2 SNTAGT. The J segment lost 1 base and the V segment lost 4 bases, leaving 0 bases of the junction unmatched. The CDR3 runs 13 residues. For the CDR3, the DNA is TGTGCCAGCAGTGCAGGGGGGAACACTGAAGCTTTCTTT. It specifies CASSAGGNTEAFF.

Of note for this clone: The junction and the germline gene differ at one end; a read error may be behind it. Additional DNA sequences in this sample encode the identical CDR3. The CDR3, as DNA: TGTGCCAGTAGCTCAAGACACTCCTATAATTCCCCCCTCCACTTT. Translation: CASSSRHSYNSPLHF. J is TRBJ1-6 and V is TRBV19; no definite D call. There are 15 residues in the CDR3. In germline, CDR1 is LNHDA, CDR2 SQIVND (reference sequence).

The CDR3: CASSYSRTGTTDTQYF. The CDR3 nucleotides are TGTGCCAGCAGTTACTCGAGAACAGGGACCACAGATACGCAGTATTTT. This chain links TRBV6-5 with TRBJ2-3; tentative D call: TRBD1 (6 bases). Germline V gene lookup returns CDR1 MNHEY and CDR2 SVGAGI. V dropped 0 bases and J dropped 2 bases, with 12 bases sitting between them. The CDR3 is 16 residues long.

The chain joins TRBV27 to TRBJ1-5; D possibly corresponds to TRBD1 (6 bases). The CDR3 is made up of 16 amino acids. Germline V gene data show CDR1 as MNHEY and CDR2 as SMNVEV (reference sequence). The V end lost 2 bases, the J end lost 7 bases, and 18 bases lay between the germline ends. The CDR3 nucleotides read TGTGCCAGCAGTTTAATCAGGGGTGTGAAAATACAGCCCCAGCATTTT. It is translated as CASSLIRGVKIQPQHF.